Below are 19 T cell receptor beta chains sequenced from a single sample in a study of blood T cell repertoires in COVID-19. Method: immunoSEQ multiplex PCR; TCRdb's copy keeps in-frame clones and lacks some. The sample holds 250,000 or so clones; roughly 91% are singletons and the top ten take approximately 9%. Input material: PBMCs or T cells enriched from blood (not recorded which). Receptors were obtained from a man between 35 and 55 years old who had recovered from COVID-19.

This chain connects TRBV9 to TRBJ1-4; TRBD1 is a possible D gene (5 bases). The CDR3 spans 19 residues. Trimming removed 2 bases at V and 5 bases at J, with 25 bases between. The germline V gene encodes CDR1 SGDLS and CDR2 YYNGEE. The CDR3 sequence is CASSVPHWGDLSRNEKLFF. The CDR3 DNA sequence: TGTGCCAGCAGCGTCCCACATTGGGGGGATCTGAGTAGGAATGAAAAACTGTTTTTT.

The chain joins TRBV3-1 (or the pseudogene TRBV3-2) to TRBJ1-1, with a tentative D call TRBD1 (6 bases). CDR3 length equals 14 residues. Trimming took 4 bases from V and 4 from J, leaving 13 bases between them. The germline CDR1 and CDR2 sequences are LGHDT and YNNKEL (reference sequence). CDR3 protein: CASSRRGSGTEAFF. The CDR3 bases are TGTGCCAGCAGCCGCAGGGGATCAGGCACTGAAGCTTTCTTT.

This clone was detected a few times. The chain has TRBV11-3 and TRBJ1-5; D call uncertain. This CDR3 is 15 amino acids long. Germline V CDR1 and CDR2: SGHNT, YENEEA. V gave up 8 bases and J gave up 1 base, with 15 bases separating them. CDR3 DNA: TGTGCCAGCGTCTGGGGAGGCCGGAGCAATCAGCCCCAGCATTTT. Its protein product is CASVWGGRSNQPQHF.

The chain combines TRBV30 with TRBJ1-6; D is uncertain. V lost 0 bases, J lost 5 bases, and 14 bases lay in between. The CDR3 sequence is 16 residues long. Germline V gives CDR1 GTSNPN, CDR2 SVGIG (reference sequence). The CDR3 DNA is TGTGCCTGGAGTGTACGGGTAGCGCTTAATAATTCACCCCTCCACTTT. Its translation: CAWSVRVALNNSPLHF.

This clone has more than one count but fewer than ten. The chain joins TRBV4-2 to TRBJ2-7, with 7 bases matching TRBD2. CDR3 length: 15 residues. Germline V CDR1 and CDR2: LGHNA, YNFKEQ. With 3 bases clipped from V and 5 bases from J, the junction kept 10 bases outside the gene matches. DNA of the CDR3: TGTGCCAGCAGCCAGCTCGGACTAGTTTCGAACGAGCAGTACTTC. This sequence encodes CASSQLGLVSNEQYF.

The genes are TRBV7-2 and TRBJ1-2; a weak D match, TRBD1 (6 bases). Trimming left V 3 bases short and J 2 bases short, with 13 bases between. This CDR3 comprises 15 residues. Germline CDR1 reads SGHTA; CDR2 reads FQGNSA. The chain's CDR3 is CASSFRGAANYGYTF. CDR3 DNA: TGTGCCAGCAGCTTTCGGGGGGCGGCGAACTATGGCTACACCTTC.

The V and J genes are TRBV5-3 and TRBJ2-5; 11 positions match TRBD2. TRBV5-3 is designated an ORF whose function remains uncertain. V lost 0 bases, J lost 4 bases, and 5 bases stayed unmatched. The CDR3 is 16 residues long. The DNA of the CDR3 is TGTGCCAGAAGCTTGGAAACTAGCGGGAGAAGAGAGACCCAGTACTTC. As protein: CARSLETSGRRETQYF.

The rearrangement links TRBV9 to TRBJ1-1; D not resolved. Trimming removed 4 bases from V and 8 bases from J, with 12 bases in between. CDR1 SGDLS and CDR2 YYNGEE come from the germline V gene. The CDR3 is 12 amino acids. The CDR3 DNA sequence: TGTGCCAGCAGCCCAGTTGGGGAGGAAGCTTTCTTT. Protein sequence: CASSPVGEEAFF.

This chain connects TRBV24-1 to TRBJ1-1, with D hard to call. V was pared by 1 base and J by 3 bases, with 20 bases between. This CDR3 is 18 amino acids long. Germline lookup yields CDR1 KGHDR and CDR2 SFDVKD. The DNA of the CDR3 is TGTGCCACCAGTGATTTTGGTATTATTCGAGGCGGGGACACTGAAGCTTTCTTT. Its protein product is CATSDFGIIRGGDTEAFF.

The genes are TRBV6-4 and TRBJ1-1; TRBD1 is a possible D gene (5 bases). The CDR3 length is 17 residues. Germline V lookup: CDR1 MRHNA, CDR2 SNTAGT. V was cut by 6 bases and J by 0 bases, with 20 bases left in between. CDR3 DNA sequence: TGTGCCAGCAGACGGAAGAGGGACTACTTTTTGAACACTGAAGCTTTCTTT. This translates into CASRRKRDYFLNTEAFF.

In DNA form, the CDR3 reads TGTGCCAGCAGACCCCTGACTAGTTTTGAGCAGTTCTTC. It is translated as CASRPLTSFEQFF. V and J are TRBV28 and TRBJ2-1, with a possible D match to TRBD2 (6 bases). The CDR3 runs 13 residues. Trimming removed 6 bases from V and 9 bases from J, with 15 bases in between. Germline V gene sequence: CDR1 MDHEN, CDR2 SYDVKM.

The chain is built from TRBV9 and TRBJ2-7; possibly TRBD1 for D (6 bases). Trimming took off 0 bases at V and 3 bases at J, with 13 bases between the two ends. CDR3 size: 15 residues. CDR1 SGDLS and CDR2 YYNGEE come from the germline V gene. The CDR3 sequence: CASSVGQDPHYEQYF. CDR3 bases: TGTGCCAGCAGCGTAGGACAGGACCCCCACTACGAGCAGTACTTC. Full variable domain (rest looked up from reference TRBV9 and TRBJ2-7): DSGVTQTPKHLITATGQRVTLRCSPRSGDLSVYWYQQSLDQGLQFLIQYYNGEERAKGNILERFSAQQFPDLHSELNLSSLELGDSALYFCASSVGQDPHYEQYFGPGTRLTVT.

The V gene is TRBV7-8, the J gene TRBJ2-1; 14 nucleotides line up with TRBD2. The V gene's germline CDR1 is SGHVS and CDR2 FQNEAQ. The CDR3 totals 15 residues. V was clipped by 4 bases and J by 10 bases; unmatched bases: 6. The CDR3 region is CASSSGLAGVGEQFF. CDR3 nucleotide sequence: TGTGCCAGCAGCTCGGGACTAGCGGGGGTCGGCGAGCAGTTCTTC.

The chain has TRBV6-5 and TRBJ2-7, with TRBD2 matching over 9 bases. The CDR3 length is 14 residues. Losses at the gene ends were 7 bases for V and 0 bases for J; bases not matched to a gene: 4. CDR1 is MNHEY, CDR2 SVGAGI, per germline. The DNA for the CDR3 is TGTGCCAGCACCTTGACTAGCGGCTCCTACGAGCAGTACTTC. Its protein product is CASTLTSGSYEQYF.

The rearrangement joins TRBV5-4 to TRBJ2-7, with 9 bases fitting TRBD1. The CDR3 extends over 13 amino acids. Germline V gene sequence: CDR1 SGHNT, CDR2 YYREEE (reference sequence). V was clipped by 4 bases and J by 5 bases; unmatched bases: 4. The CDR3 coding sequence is TGTGCCAGCAGCCTGGACAGGGGAAACGAGCAGTACTTC. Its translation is CASSLDRGNEQYF.

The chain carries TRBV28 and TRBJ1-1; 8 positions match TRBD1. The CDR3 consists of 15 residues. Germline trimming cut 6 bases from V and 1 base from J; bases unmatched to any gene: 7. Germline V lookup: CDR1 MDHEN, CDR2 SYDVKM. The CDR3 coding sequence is TGTGCCAGCAGCTTGCAGGGGGCGGAGAACACTGAAGCTTTCTTT. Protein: CASSLQGAENTEAFF. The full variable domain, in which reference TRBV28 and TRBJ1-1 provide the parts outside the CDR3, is DVKVTQSSRYLVKRTGEKVFLECVQDMDHENMFWYRQDPGLGLRLIYFSYDVKMKEKGDIPEGYSVSREKKERFSLILESASTNQTSMYLCASSLQGAENTEAFFGQGTRLTVV.

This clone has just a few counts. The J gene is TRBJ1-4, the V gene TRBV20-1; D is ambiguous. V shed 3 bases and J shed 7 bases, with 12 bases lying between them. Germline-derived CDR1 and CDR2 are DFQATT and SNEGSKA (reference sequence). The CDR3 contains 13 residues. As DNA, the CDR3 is TGCAGTGCTAGTCCGGGTCGGGGTGAAAAACTGTTTTTT. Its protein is CSASPGRGEKLFF.

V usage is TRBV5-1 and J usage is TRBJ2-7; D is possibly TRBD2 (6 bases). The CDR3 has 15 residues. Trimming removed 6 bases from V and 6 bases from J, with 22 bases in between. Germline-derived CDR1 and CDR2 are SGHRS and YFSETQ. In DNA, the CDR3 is TGCGCCAGCACCGACGGCGGGGCTCCCTTAGGCGAGCAGTACTTC. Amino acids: CASTDGGAPLGEQYF.

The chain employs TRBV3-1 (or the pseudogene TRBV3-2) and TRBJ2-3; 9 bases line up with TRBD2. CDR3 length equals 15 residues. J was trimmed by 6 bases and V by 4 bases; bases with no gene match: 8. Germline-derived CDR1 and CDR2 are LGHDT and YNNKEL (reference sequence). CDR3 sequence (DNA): TGTGCCAGCAGCCTTGGGACTAGCCGGGAGGATACGCAGTATTTT. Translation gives CASSLGTSREDTQYF.